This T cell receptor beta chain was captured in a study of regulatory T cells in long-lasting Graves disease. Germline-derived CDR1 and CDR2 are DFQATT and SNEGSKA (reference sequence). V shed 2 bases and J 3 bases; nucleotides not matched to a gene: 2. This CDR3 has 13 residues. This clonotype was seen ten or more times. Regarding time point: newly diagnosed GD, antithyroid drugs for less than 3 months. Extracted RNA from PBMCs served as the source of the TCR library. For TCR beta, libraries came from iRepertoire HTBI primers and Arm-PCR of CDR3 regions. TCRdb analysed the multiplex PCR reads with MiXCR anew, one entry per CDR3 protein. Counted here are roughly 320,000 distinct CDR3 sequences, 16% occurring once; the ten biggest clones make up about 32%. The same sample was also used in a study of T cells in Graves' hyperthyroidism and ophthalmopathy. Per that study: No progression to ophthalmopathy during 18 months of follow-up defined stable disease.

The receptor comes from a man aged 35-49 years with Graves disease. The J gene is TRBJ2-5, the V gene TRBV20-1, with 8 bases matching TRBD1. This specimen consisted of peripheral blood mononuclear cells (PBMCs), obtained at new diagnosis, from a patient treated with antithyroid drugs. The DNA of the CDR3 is TGCAGTGCTAGACGGACAGGGAAAGAGACCCAGTACTTC. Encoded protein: CSARRTGKETQYF.